These T cell receptor beta chains were read from a single sample in a study of identifying expanded T cells in peripheral blood. The protocol was immunoSEQ multiplex PCR, while the TCRdb copy is restricted to in-frame clones and leaves out a portion. The sample holds about 130,000 clones, less than 90% seen once. Sample: blood. The receptors here all came from a person aged 18-70 years in good health. Both conserved end residues are part of each CDR3. The order of the fields is J gene, clone size, D gene, V gene, CDR3 protein. The D gene is left open where the match is weak. Clone size appears in some rows only: once, few, many, or a class for an expanded clone.

TRBJ2-1,NA,NA,TRBV10-3,CASNGGNEQFF
TRBJ2-2,NA,TRBD1,TRBV6-6,CASRERQGAKTGELFF
TRBJ2-5,NA,NA,TRBV5-6,CASSPVWGQETQYF
TRBJ2-2,NA,NA,TRBV15,CATSGGHLTGELFF
TRBJ1-2,NA,TRBD1,TRBV28,CASRLGGQGASGYTF
TRBJ1-5,NA,TRBD1,TRBV10-2,CASSGTGGDQPQHF
TRBJ2-1,NA,TRBD2,TRBV7-2,CASSSSSGGAGNEQFF
TRBJ2-3,NA,TRBD2,TRBV7-9,CASSSQLAAVTDTQYF
TRBJ2-3,NA,TRBD2,TRBV2,CAITGQGPGLAGPSTDTQYF
TRBJ1-6,NA,NA,TRBV9,CASSKWTENSPLHF
TRBJ1-4,NA,NA,TRBV29-1,CSVGRSTNEKLFF
TRBJ1-1,few,NA,TRBV29-1,CSVEGVNTEAFF
TRBJ2-1,NA,NA,TRBV5-5,CASSLGQVNEQFF
TRBJ2-1,NA,NA,TRBV7-3,CASSLEDGSYNEQFF
TRBJ2-7,NA,NA,TRBV19,CASSMTGPYEQYF
TRBJ2-1,NA,TRBD2,TRBV5-1,CASSPGVAGGPRNEQFF
TRBJ2-6,NA,NA,TRBV6-5,CASSRNPGANVLTF
TRBJ1-1,NA,NA,TRBV6-6,CASSSPGAGDTEAFF
TRBJ1-4,NA,NA,TRBV6-1,CASTTVSEKLFF
TRBJ2-5,few,TRBD2,TRBV19,CASSPTSGGKETQYF
TRBJ1-5,NA,NA,TRBV7-2,CASSVLRGAVGGQPQHF
TRBJ2-5,NA,NA,TRBV5-6,CASSLGGGTETQYF
TRBJ1-1,NA,NA,TRBV7-9,CASSMDRNTEAFF
TRBJ1-1,once,NA,TRBV19,CASSIVGAKSFF
TRBJ2-4,NA,TRBD1,TRBV5-1,CASRFGGTGELAKNIQYF
TRBJ2-3,NA,TRBD2,TRBV10-3,CAISEGEGTDTQYF
TRBJ2-1,NA,NA,TRBV5-1,CASSLDPGRHNEQFF
TRBJ2-3,NA,TRBD2,TRBV6-5,CASSYSNGRAEYF
TRBJ1-1,NA,NA,TRBV4-3,CASSQVQGLAEAFF
TRBJ1-3,NA,NA,TRBV10-3,CAISYRTVSSGNTIYF
TRBJ2-7,NA,NA,TRBV4-2,CASSQMTGTIGEQYF
TRBJ2-2,NA,NA,TRBV27,CASSLNPGRGTGELFF
TRBJ2-1,NA,TRBD2,TRBV7-3,CASSLMASGYNEQFF
TRBJ2-5,once,NA,TRBV7-9,CASSLPAKETQYF
TRBJ2-5,NA,NA,TRBV5-1,CASSWAGGTQETQYF
TRBJ1-4,NA,TRBD1,TRBV27,CASSTRGQGASPINEKLFF
TRBJ1-6,NA,NA,TRBV30,CAWSVGAEGNSPLHF
TRBJ1-4,NA,TRBD1,TRBV27,CASSSTGTVNEKLFF
TRBJ2-5,NA,TRBD2,TRBV27,CASSFFAGARETQYF
TRBJ2-2,NA,TRBD2,TRBV9,CASSPRDGGAGAGELFF
TRBJ2-1,NA,NA,TRBV7-8,CASRSTGSFSYNEQFF
TRBJ1-2,NA,TRBD1,TRBV18,CASSPGQGEEGYTF
TRBJ2-5,NA,NA,TRBV9,CASSVVGPKGETQYF
TRBJ2-2,few,TRBD2,TRBV7-3,CASRAGANTGELFF